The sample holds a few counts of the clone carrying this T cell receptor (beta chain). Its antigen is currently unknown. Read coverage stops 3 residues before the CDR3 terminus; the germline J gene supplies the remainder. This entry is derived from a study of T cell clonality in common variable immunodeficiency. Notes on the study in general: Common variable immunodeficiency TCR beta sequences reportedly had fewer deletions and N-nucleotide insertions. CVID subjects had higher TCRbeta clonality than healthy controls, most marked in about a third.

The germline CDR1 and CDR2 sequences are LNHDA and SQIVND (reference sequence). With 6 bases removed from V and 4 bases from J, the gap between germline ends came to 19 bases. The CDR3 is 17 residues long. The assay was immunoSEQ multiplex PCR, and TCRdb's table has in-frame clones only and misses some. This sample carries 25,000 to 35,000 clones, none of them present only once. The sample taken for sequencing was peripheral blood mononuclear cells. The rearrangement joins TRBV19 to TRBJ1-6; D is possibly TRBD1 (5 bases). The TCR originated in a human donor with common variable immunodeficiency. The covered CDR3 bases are TGTGCCAGTAGAACTGACAGTGTAAGACGGTATAATTCACCC. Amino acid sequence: CASRTDSVRRYNSP. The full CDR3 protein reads CASRTDSVRRYNSPLHF.